The 32 T cell receptor beta chains given below trace back to one sample, sequenced in a study of beta chain features in type 1 diabetes. The isolated RNA, all of it, was reverse transcribed, so expressed TCRB transcripts were what got sequenced. TCRdb's table, derived via immunoSEQ multiplex PCR, lists solely in-frame clones and lacks some. The sample includes roughly 500,000 clones, 30% of them seen just once. What was sequenced was naive CD4+ T cells from blood. Source of these receptors: a man aged 18-30 years in good health.

The table lists this clone with a few counts. The chain employs TRBV30 and TRBJ2-2, with D uncertain. The CDR3 consists of 14 residues. Germline lookup yields CDR1 GTSNPN and CDR2 SVGIG (reference sequence). V gave up 1 base and J gave up 2 bases, with 8 bases separating them. In DNA form, the CDR3 reads TGTGCCTGGAGTGAGACACCCAACACCGGGGAGCTGTTTTTT. Amino acids: CAWSETPNTGELFF.

This clone occurred a few times. Other DNA sequences in this specimen translate into the identical CDR3. V and J are TRBV30 and TRBJ1-5, with D possibly matching TRBD1 (6 bases). V dropped 3 bases and J dropped 2 bases, with 8 bases sitting between them. The CDR3 contains 13 residues. Per germline, CDR1 GTSNPN and CDR2 SVGIG (reference sequence). CDR3 bases: TGTGCCTGGAGCGCAGGGGGCAATCAGCCCCAGCATTTT. Protein: CAWSAGGNQPQHF.

The chain carries TRBV7-8 and TRBJ2-6, with 9 bases lining up with TRBD1. CDR3 length equals 17 residues. CDR1 is SGHVS, CDR2 FQNEAQ, per germline. Trimming cost V 3 bases and J 2 bases; bases outside gene matches: 5. The CDR3 region has the DNA TGTGCCAGCAGCTTCACAGGGGGCCCTACTGGGGCCAACGTCCTGACTTTC. Translation: CASSFTGGPTGANVLTF.

This clone was seen once. The identical CDR3 is also encoded by other nucleotide sequences in the sample. The chain links TRBV4-2 to TRBJ2-7; 11 bases are shared with TRBD2. Trimming at V came to 4 bases and at J to 0 bases, leaving 2 bases not matched to a gene. CDR3 length: 15 amino acids. In germline, CDR1 is LGHNA, CDR2 YNFKEQ. The CDR3 protein is CASSRGTSGSYEQYF. In DNA form, the CDR3 reads TGTGCCAGCAGCCGGGGGACTAGCGGCTCCTACGAGCAGTACTTC.

This clone was counted only a few times. The genes are TRBV25-1 and TRBJ1-2; D remains unclear. V was shortened by 2 bases and J by 6 bases, with 7 bases between the two germline ends. Germline CDR1 and CDR2: MGHDK and SYGVNS. The CDR3 consists of 12 residues. The CDR3 reads CASSEVWDGYTF. CDR3 coding DNA: TGTGCCAGCAGTGAAGTCTGGGATGGCTACACCTTC.

The chain employs TRBV30 and TRBJ1-5; unclear D gene. From germline, CDR1 is GTSNPN and CDR2 SVGIG (reference sequence). This CDR3 spans 11 amino acids. Trimming removed 8 bases at V and 6 bases at J, with 11 bases between. DNA of the CDR3: TGTGCCGGCGGGGTAGGTCAGCCCCAGCATTTT. Translated: CAGGVGQPQHF. Based on the CDR3 plus reference TRBV30 and TRBJ1-5, the full variable domain is SQTIHQWPATLVQPVGSPLSLECTVEGTSNPNLYWYRQAAGRGLQLLFYSVGIGQISSEVPQNLSASRPQDRQFILSSKKLLLSDSGFYLCAGGVGQPQHFGDGTRLSIL.

This clone was picked up a small number of times. This sequence joins TRBV5-1 and TRBJ2-7; D perhaps matches TRBD2 (6 bases). Between the trimmed V and J ends, which lost 4 bases and 3 bases, there was a span of 17 bases. The length of the CDR3 is 15 residues. Germline V gene data show CDR1 as SGHRS and CDR2 as YFSETQ. The CDR3 DNA reads as TGCGCCAGCAGCGTTGCGAGTGGGAGGAACTACGAGCAGTACTTC. Amino acid sequence: CASSVASGRNYEQYF.

V and J are TRBV30 and TRBJ2-2; D gene ambiguous. This CDR3 contains 14 residues. V dropped 2 bases and J dropped 1 base, with 8 bases sitting between them. Germline V lookup: CDR1 GTSNPN, CDR2 SVGIG (reference sequence). CDR3 in amino acids: CAWSPELNTGELFF. Here the CDR3 DNA reads TGTGCCTGGAGTCCGGAGCTGAACACCGGGGAGCTGTTTTTT.

There are a few counts of this clone. The gene calls are TRBV30 and TRBJ1-5; a weak D match, TRBD1 (5 bases). V was trimmed by 3 bases and J by 11 bases, leaving 11 bases between them. The germline V gene encodes CDR1 GTSNPN and CDR2 SVGIG (reference sequence). This CDR3 comprises 11 residues. Here the CDR3 reads CAWRASGAQHF. The CDR3 DNA reads TGTGCCTGGAGGGCCTCGGGGGCCCAGCATTTT.

This clone was counted only a few times. This chain uses TRBV30 with TRBJ2-5, with D perhaps TRBD2 (6 bases). Trimming shortened V by 3 bases and J by 0 bases, and 14 bases separated the two germline ends. In germline, CDR1 is GTSNPN, CDR2 SVGIG (reference sequence). The CDR3 length is 15 residues. The CDR3 bases are TGTGCCTGGAGCTTGGAGGGGACCTACCAAGAGACCCAGTACTTC. This gives the protein CAWSLEGTYQETQYF.

In its sample, this clone was seen a few times. The rearrangement links TRBV19 to TRBJ2-4; 7 nucleotides agree with TRBD1. Germline trimming cut 6 bases from V and 1 base from J; bases unmatched to any gene: 9. The CDR3 totals 16 residues. Germline V gene lookup returns CDR1 LNHDA and CDR2 SQIVND (reference sequence). Here the CDR3 reads CASRQQGLAAKNIQYF. CDR3 sequence (DNA): TGTGCCAGTAGGCAACAGGGGTTGGCGGCCAAAAACATTCAGTACTTC. Full variable domain (missing parts from reference TRBV19 and TRBJ2-4): DGGITQSPKYLFRKEGQNVTLSCEQNLNHDAMYWYRQDPGQGLRLIYYSQIVNDFQKGDIAEGYSVSREKKESFPLTVTSAQKNPTAFYLCASRQQGLAAKNIQYFGAGTRLSVL.

The chain has TRBV7-2 and TRBJ2-1; 8 bases map to TRBD1. V lost 4 bases and J lost 2; bases outside the gene matches: 4. This CDR3 contains 15 residues. The V gene's germline CDR1 is SGHTA and CDR2 FQGNSA. CDR3 bases: TGTGCCAGCAGCTCCGACAGGGGAACCTACAATGAGCAGTTCTTC. Residues: CASSSDRGTYNEQFF.

The chain joins TRBV5-1 to TRBJ2-2; possible D gene TRBD1, 6 bases. V lost 0 bases, J lost 0 bases, and 12 bases lay in between. This CDR3 is 17 amino acids long. CDR1 is SGHRS, CDR2 YFSETQ, per germline. The CDR3 spells CASSLAWGPTNTGELFF. The DNA of the CDR3 is TGCGCCAGCAGCTTGGCCTGGGGGCCGACGAACACCGGGGAGCTGTTTTTT. The full variable domain, its missing parts supplied by reference TRBV5-1 and TRBJ2-2, is KAGVTQTPRYLIKTRGQQVTLSCSPISGHRSVSWYQQTPGQGLQFLFEYFSETQRNKGNFPGRFSGRQFSNSRSEMNVSTLELGDSALYLCASSLAWGPTNTGELFFGEGSRLTVL.

As to this clone: At one end the junction does not follow the germline gene, possibly because of a read error. This chain uses TRBV13 with TRBJ2-3, with 13 bases matching TRBD2. The CDR3 length is 18 residues. CDR1 and CDR2 from the germline V gene are PRHDT and FYEKMQ (reference sequence). CDR3 region: CASSLGGLAGSSTDTQYF. The CDR3 DNA follows: TGTGCCAGCAGCCTAGGGGGACTAGCGGGGTCTAGCACAGATACGCAGTATTTT.

The genes are TRBV30 and TRBJ2-7, with 9 bases lining up with TRBD2. V was clipped by 7 bases and J by 3 bases; unmatched bases: 7. The CDR3 has 13 residues. Germline assignment: CDR1 GTSNPN and CDR2 SVGIG (reference sequence). The CDR3 here is CASVAGVDYEQYF. The CDR3 nucleotides are TGTGCCTCCGTAGCGGGAGTGGACTACGAGCAGTACTTC.

The chain carries TRBV29-1 and TRBJ2-3; TRBD1 matches at 9 bases. Losses at the gene ends were 6 bases for V and 0 bases for J; bases not matched to a gene: 13. The CDR3 contains 17 residues. CDR1 is SQVTM, CDR2 ANQGSEA, per germline. CDR3 sequence reads: CSVFGTGRDPSTDTQYF. The CDR3 bases are TGCAGCGTGTTCGGGACAGGGAGAGATCCTAGCACAGATACGCAGTATTTT.

The chain joins TRBV10-3 to TRBJ2-1; D not resolved. The CDR3 contains 14 residues. The germline gives CDR1 ENHRY, CDR2 SYGVKD. V lost 6 bases to trimming and J lost 0 bases, with 9 bases between them. The CDR3 protein is CAIRGDSSYNEQFF. The CDR3 nucleotides read TGTGCCATCAGGGGCGATAGCTCCTACAATGAGCAGTTCTTC.

This clone came up a few times. The V call is TRBV4-3, the J call TRBJ2-7; D perhaps matches TRBD1 (6 bases). Germline V gene lookup returns CDR1 LGHNA and CDR2 YSLEER. This CDR3 has 16 amino acids. Trimming took 0 bases from V and 6 from J, leaving 18 bases between them. In DNA, the CDR3 is TGCGCCAGCAGCCAAGATCGGGCGCAGGGGTACAGCGAGCAGTACTTC. Protein: CASSQDRAQGYSEQYF.

The chain couples TRBV6-5 to TRBJ1-5; D might be TRBD1 (5 bases). Trimming stripped 8 bases from V and 7 bases from J, with 15 bases between. The germline CDR1 and CDR2 sequences are MNHEY and SVGAGI. CDR3 length equals 13 residues. The CDR3 sequence: CASRQARGQPQHF. The CDR3 bases are TGTGCCAGCCGTCAGGCCCGGGGCCAGCCCCAGCATTTT.

This clone came up a few times. V gene TRBV29-1 combines with J gene TRBJ2-5; D may be TRBD1 (6 bases). The CDR3 is 12 residues long. Trimming removed 4 bases at V and 6 bases at J, with 12 bases between. The germline gives CDR1 SQVTM, CDR2 ANQGSEA. Here the CDR3 DNA reads TGCAGCGTTGCCCGACAGGCCCAGACCCAGTACTTC. It yields the protein CSVARQAQTQYF.

The chain uses TRBV28 and TRBJ2-2; a weak D match, TRBD2 (5 bases). With 11 bases removed from V and 4 bases from J, the gap between germline ends came to 11 bases. The CDR3 spans 12 residues. Germline CDR1 MDHEN, CDR2 SYDVKM. The CDR3 bases are TGTGCCGAACGAGGGCCCACCGGGGAGCTGTTTTTT. It is translated as CAERGPTGELFF.

This clone has a single count. Within the sample, other DNA sequences also encode this same CDR3. The CDR3 loop reads CASSLGTGGGDTQYF. The CDR3 region has the DNA TGTGCCAGCAGCCTAGGGACAGGGGGCGGCGATACGCAGTATTTT. This sequence joins TRBV7-9 and TRBJ2-3; 12 bases are shared with TRBD1. The germline CDR1 and CDR2 sequences are SEHNR and FQNEAQ (reference sequence). V lost 5 bases, J lost 6 bases, and 6 bases stayed unmatched. This CDR3 spans 15 amino acids.

The rearrangement joins TRBV7-2 to TRBJ2-7, with unresolved D. Germline V CDR1 and CDR2: SGHTA, FQGNSA. This CDR3 contains 11 residues. V lost 5 bases to trimming and J lost 7 bases, with 9 bases between them. Written as DNA, the CDR3 is TGTGCCAGCAGCAGAACGAGAGAGCAGTACTTC. This sequence encodes CASSRTREQYF.

With regard to this clone: The sample contains more than one DNA sequence encoding this CDR3. The chain links TRBV4-3 to TRBJ1-1, with 8 bases aligning to TRBD1. The junction had 2 bases not matched to a gene; V was cut back by 2 bases and J by 0 bases. Per the germline V gene, CDR1 is LGHNA and CDR2 is YSLEER. CDR3 length: 15 residues. CDR3 amino acids: CASSQRQGLNTEAFF. The CDR3 DNA follows: TGCGCCAGCAGCCAACGACAGGGGTTGAACACTGAAGCTTTCTTT.

This clone came up a few times. V and J are TRBV9 and TRBJ1-2; D unclear. Germline V gives CDR1 SGDLS, CDR2 YYNGEE. V lost 4 bases to trimming and J lost 1 base, with 23 bases between them. CDR3 size: 18 residues. The CDR3 coding sequence is TGTGCCAGCAGCCCCCGGTGGGGTGAGAGGCCCGATAACTATGGCTACACCTTC. This encodes CASSPRWGERPDNYGYTF.

The chain is built from TRBV30 and TRBJ1-5; D unresolved. V was trimmed by 2 bases and J by 2 bases, leaving 16 bases between them. Germline V lookup: CDR1 GTSNPN, CDR2 SVGIG (reference sequence). The CDR3 is 16 amino acids. This chain's CDR3 is CAWSSTTSSGNQPQHF. In DNA form, the CDR3 reads TGTGCCTGGAGTAGCACTACAAGTTCGGGCAATCAGCCCCAGCATTTT.

This rearrangement joins TRBV5-1 to TRBJ2-7, with TRBD2 matching 11 bases. The J segment lost 7 bases and the V segment lost 4 bases, leaving 7 bases of the junction unmatched. The CDR3 has 14 residues. Germline V CDR1 and CDR2: SGHRS, YFSETQ. DNA for the CDR3: TGCGCCAGCAGCCAACTAGCGGGAGCAGAAGAGCAGTACTTC. It codes for CASSQLAGAEEQYF.

The CDR3 DNA is TGCGCCAGCAGCTTGGACGGGTCCTACAATGAGCAGTTCTTC. Translated, it gives CASSLDGSYNEQFF. This rearrangement joins TRBV5-1 to TRBJ2-1; D is unclear. This CDR3 comprises 14 residues. Germline CDR1 is SGHRS and CDR2 is YFSETQ. V gave up 0 bases and J gave up 1 base, with 5 bases separating them.

This clone was seen more than once but under ten times. V gene TRBV2 combines with J gene TRBJ2-3; D not certain. Germline assignment: CDR1 SNHLY and CDR2 FYNNEI. V lost 4 bases to trimming and J lost 4 bases, with 6 bases between them. This CDR3 has 12 residues. CDR3 sequence reads: CASSVTADTQYF. The CDR3 coding sequence is TGTGCCAGCAGTGTGACGGCAGATACGCAGTATTTT.

The chain combines TRBV5-6 with TRBJ1-1; D unresolved. The ends were cut back, 6 bases at V and 0 bases at J, with 12 bases in the middle. Germline CDR1 SGHDT, CDR2 YYEEEE. This CDR3 spans 14 amino acids. The CDR3 DNA follows: TGTGCCAGCACCCGGACGGACTTGAACACTGAAGCTTTCTTT. It specifies CASTRTDLNTEAFF.

The chain carries TRBV27 and TRBJ2-1; TRBD2 matches at 9 bases. The V gene end was trimmed by 3 bases and the J gene end by 2 bases; junction bases not matched to a gene: 2. There are 15 residues in the CDR3. Germline CDR1 and CDR2: MNHEY and SMNVEV (reference sequence). The CDR3 reads CASSLTSGTYNEQFF. CDR3 coding DNA: TGTGCCAGCAGTTTGACTAGCGGCACCTACAATGAGCAGTTCTTC.

In its sample, this clone was seen a few times. The chain links TRBV28 to TRBJ2-7; D ambiguous. Trimming took 6 bases from V and 4 from J, leaving 10 bases between them. The germline gives CDR1 MDHEN, CDR2 SYDVKM. This CDR3 spans 12 amino acids. CDR3 DNA sequence: TGTGCCAGCAGGGCCCGGTTTTACGAGCAGTACTTC. Protein: CASRARFYEQYF.